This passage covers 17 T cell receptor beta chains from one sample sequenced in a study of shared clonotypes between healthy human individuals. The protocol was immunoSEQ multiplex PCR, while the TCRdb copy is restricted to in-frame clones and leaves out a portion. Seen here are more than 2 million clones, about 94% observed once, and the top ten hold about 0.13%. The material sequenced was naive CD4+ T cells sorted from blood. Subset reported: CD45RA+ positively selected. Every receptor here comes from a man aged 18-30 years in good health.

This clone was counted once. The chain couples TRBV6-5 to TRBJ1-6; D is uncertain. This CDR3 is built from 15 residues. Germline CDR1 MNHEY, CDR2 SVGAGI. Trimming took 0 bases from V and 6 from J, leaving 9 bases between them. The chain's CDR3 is CASSYSRQSNSPLHF. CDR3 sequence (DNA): TGTGCCAGCAGTTACTCGAGGCAGTCTAATTCACCCCTCCACTTT.

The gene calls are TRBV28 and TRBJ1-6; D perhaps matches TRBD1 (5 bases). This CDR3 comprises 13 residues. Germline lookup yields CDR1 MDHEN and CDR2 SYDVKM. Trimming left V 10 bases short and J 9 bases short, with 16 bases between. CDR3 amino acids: CATAPGVGSPLHF. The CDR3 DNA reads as TGTGCCACCGCCCCGGGGGTGGGTTCACCCCTCCACTTT.

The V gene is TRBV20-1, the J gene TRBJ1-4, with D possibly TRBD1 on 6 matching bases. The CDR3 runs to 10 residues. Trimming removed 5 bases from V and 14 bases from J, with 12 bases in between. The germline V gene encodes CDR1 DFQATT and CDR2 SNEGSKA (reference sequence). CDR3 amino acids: CSAVPGGLFF. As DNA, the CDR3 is TGCAGTGCTGTACCCGGGGGCCTGTTTTTT.

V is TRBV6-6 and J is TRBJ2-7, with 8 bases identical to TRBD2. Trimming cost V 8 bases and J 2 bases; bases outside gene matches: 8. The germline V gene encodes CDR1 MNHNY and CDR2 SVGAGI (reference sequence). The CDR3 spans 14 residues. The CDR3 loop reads CASHPAGGPYEQYF. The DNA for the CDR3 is TGTGCCAGCCACCCTGCGGGAGGTCCCTACGAGCAGTACTTC.

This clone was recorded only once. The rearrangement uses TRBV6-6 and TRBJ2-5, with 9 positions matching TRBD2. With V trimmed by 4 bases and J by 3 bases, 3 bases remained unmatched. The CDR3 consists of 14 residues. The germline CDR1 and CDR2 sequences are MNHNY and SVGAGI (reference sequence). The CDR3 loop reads CASSWGLAEETQYF. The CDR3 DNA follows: TGTGCCAGCAGTTGGGGACTAGCAGAAGAGACCCAGTACTTC.

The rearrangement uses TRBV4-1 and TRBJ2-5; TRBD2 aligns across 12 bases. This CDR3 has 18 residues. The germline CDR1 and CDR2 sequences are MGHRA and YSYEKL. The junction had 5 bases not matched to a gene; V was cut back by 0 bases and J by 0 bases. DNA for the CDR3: TGCGCCAGCAGCCAAGAGTCTAGCGGGGGGGTGTACCAAGAGACCCAGTACTTC. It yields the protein CASSQESSGGVYQETQYF.

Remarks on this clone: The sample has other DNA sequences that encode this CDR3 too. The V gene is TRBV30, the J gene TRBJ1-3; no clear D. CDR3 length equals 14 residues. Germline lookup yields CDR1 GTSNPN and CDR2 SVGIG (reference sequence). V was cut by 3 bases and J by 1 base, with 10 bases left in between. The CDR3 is CAWRVRGSGNTIYF. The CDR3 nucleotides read TGTGCCTGGAGGGTCCGGGGATCTGGAAACACCATATATTTT.

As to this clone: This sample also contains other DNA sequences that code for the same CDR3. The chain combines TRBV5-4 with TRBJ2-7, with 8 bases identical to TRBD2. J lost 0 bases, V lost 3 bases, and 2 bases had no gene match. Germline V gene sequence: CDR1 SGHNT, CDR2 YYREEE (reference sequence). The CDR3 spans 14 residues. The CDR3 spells CASSSGGSSYEQYF. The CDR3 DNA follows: TGTGCCAGCAGCTCGGGGGGGAGCTCCTACGAGCAGTACTTC.

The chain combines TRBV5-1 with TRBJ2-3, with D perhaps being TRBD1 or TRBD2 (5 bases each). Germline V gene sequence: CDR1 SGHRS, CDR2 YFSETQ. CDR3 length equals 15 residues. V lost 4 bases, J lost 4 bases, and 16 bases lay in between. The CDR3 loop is CASSPWGYAADTQYF. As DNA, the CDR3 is TGCGCCAGCAGCCCTTGGGGGTATGCGGCAGATACGCAGTATTTT.

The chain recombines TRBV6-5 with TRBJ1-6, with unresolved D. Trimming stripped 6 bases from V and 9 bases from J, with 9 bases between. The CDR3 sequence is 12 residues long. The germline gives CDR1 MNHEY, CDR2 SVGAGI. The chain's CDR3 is CASRTSGSPLHF. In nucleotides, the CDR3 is TGTGCCAGCAGGACATCCGGTTCACCCCTCCACTTT.

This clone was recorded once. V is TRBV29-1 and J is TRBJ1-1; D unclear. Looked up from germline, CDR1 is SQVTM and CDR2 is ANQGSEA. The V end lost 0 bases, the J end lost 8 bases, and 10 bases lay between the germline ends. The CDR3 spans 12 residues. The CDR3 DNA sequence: TGCAGCGTTGAAGAAGGACGAGAGGAAGCTTTCTTT. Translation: CSVEEGREEAFF.

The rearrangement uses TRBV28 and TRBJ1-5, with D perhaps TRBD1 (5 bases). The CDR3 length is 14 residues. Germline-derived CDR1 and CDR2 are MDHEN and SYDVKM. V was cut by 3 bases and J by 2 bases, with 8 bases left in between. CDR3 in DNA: TGTGCCAGCAGTTTTTGGGGCGGCAATCAGCCCCAGCATTTT. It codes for CASSFWGGNQPQHF.

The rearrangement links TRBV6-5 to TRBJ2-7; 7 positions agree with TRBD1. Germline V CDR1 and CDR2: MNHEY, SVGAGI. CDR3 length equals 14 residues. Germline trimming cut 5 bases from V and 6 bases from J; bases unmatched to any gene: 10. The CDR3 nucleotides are TGTGCCAGCAGTCCACGACAGGGCCGAGGCGAGCAGTACTTC. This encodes CASSPRQGRGEQYF.

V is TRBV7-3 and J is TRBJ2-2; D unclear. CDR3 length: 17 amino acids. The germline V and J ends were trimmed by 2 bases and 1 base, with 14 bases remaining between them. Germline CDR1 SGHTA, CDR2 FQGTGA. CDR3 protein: CASSLFTVGLNTGELFF. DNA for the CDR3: TGTGCCAGCAGCTTATTTACCGTGGGATTGAACACCGGGGAGCTGTTTTTT.

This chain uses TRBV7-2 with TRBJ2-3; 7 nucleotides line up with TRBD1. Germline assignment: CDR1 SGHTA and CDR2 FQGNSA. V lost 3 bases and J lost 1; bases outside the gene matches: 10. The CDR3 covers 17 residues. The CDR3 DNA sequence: TGTGCCAGCAGCTTTAGGGGACAGAGTATTGGCACAGATACGCAGTATTTT. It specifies CASSFRGQSIGTDTQYF.

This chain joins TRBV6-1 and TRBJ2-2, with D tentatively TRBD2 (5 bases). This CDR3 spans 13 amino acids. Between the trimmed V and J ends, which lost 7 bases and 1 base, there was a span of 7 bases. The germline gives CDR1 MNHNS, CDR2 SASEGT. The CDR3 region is CASKEENTGELFF. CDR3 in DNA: TGTGCCAGCAAGGAGGAGAACACCGGGGAGCTGTTTTTT.

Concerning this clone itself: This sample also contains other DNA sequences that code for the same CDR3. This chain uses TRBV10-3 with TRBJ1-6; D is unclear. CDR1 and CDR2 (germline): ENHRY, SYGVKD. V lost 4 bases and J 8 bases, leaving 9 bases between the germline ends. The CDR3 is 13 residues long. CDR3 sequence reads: CAISGGGDSPLHF. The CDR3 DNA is TGTGCCATCAGTGGAGGAGGCGATTCACCCCTCCACTTT.